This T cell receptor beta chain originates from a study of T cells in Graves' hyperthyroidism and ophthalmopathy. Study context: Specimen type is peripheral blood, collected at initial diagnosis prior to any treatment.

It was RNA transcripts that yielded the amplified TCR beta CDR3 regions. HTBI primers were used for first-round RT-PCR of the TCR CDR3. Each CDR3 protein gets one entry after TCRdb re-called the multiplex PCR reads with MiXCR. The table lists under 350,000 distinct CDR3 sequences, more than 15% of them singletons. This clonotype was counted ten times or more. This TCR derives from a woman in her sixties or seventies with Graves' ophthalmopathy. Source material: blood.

CDR3 coding DNA: TGTGCCAGCAGTTTAGTTGCAGGGACCAGCAATCAGCCCCAGCATTTT. This gives the protein CASSLVAGTSNQPQHF. V is TRBV28 and J is TRBJ1-5, with D tentatively TRBD1 (5 bases). The CDR3 contains 16 residues. V was pared by 2 bases and J by 1 base, with 12 bases between. Germline CDR1 MDHEN, CDR2 SYDVKM. Filled out from reference TRBV28 and TRBJ1-5, the complete variable domain reads DVKVTQSSRYLVKRTGEKVFLECVQDMDHENMFWYRQDPGLGLRLIYFSYDVKMKEKGDIPEGYSVSREKKERFSLILESASTNQTSMYLCASSLVAGTSNQPQHFGDGTRLSIL.